What follows are 31 T cell receptor beta chains derived from one specimen sequenced in a study of blood T cell repertoires in COVID-19. Using immunoSEQ multiplex PCR, the repertoire was profiled, and TCRdb retains in-frame clones only, with some absent. The profile shows some 700,000 clones, approximately 90% of them singletons. Material for sequencing was peripheral blood. These receptors were obtained from a woman younger than 35 with acute or convalescent COVID-19.

This rearrangement joins TRBV27 to TRBJ1-2, with 7 bases that match TRBD1. The CDR3 contains 13 residues. V trimming: 0 bases; J trimming: 9 bases; junction bases outside the gene matches: 4. Germline V gene lookup returns CDR1 MNHEY and CDR2 SMNVEV (reference sequence). The CDR3 protein is CASSLSAGGSYTF. CDR3 DNA sequence: TGTGCCAGCAGTTTATCAGCAGGGGGAAGCTACACCTTC.

This chain joins TRBV5-1 and TRBJ1-1; D remains unclear. The CDR3 sequence is 11 residues long. Trimming removed 4 bases at V and 11 bases at J, with 12 bases between. CDR1 is SGHRS and CDR2 is YFSETQ in the germline V gene. The chain's CDR3 is CASSIGGRAFF. The DNA for the CDR3 is TGCGCCAGCAGCATCGGCGGGCGGGCTTTCTTT.

The gene calls are TRBV3-1 (or the pseudogene TRBV3-2) and TRBJ2-1, with 10 nucleotides matching TRBD2. Per germline, CDR1 LGHDT and CDR2 YNNKEL (reference sequence). The CDR3 runs to 16 residues. V lost 2 bases, J lost 4 bases, and 5 bases stayed unmatched. In nucleotides, the CDR3 is TGTGCCAGCAGCCAATACCCAGCGGGGGGGTACAATGAGCAGTTCTTC. This sequence encodes CASSQYPAGGYNEQFF.

This clone occurred once. The chain has TRBV2 and TRBJ2-2; D might be TRBD2 (5 bases). CDR3 length equals 13 residues. Trimming took off 4 bases at V and 7 bases at J, with 10 bases between the two ends. The germline V gene has CDR1 SNHLY and CDR2 FYNNEI. The CDR3 protein is CASSVGSHGELFF. In nucleotides, the CDR3 is TGTGCCAGCAGTGTAGGGAGTCACGGGGAGCTGTTTTTT.

To note about this clone: The conserved phenylalanine or tryptophan normally closing the CDR3 is absent here, so this likely arose from a read error. The DNA is omitted, as the CDR3 cannot be located on it reliably, and the CDR3 follows TCRdb's listing. This rearrangement joins TRBV23-1 to TRBJ2-7; no check of the table's D call, TRBD2, against the DNA was made. TRBV23-1 is an ORF; its function is uncertain. From its first to its last residue, the CDR3 has 8 amino acids. CDR3 amino acids: CASSRRGP.

The chain carries TRBV27 and TRBJ2-6; 8 positions agree with TRBD2. Germline lookup yields CDR1 MNHEY and CDR2 SMNVEV (reference sequence). CDR3 length equals 18 residues. After removal of 3 bases from V and 0 bases from J, the junction contained 7 bases not matched to a gene. DNA for the CDR3: TGTGCCAGCAGTTTCCGGGGGGGTCTCTACTCTGGGGCCAACGTCCTGACTTTC. This codes for CASSFRGGLYSGANVLTF. The full variable domain, completed using reference TRBV27 and TRBJ2-6, is EAQVTQNPRYLITVTGKKLTVTCSQNMNHEYMSWYRQDPGLGLRQIYYSMNVEVTDKGDVPEGYKVSRKEKRNFPLILESPSPNQTSLYFCASSFRGGLYSGANVLTFGAGSRLTVL.

The chain has TRBV12-3 or TRBV12-4 and TRBJ1-2; TRBD1 is a possible D gene (5 bases). CDR3 length equals 12 residues. V gave up 5 bases and J gave up 4 bases, with 8 bases separating them. CDR3 sequence (DNA): TGTGCCAGCAGTCCGGACATCTATGGCTACACCTTC. Protein: CASSPDIYGYTF.

This clone has just one count. The chain is built from TRBV7-2 and TRBJ1-1; TRBD1 aligns across 9 bases. The CDR3 sequence is 14 residues long. V shed 1 base, J shed 10 bases, and the junction held 7 bases outside the gene matches. The germline V gene encodes CDR1 SGHTA and CDR2 FQGNSA. The CDR3 loop reads CASSLGRDRAGAFF. CDR3 in DNA: TGTGCCAGCAGCTTAGGGAGGGACAGGGCCGGAGCTTTCTTT.

About this clone itself: The sample carries other DNA sequences with the same CDR3. This chain joins TRBV6-4 and TRBJ2-3; the D gene is possibly TRBD2 (7 bases). This CDR3 has 16 residues. Germline lookup yields CDR1 MRHNA and CDR2 SNTAGT. Between the trimmed V and J ends, which lost 0 bases and 1 base, there was a span of 11 bases. The CDR3 DNA is TGTGCCAGCAGTGACTCGGGGGGGGGCGGCACAGATACGCAGTATTTT. This codes for CASSDSGGGGTDTQYF.

The J gene is TRBJ1-5, the V gene TRBV28, with TRBD1 matching 9 bases. CDR3 length: 14 residues. Unmatched junction bases numbered 8, after V lost 7 bases and J lost 7 bases. The V gene's germline CDR1 is MDHEN and CDR2 SYDVKM. The CDR3 protein is CASTLGQGDQPQHF. Here the CDR3 DNA reads TGTGCCAGCACCCTGGGACAGGGAGACCAGCCCCAGCATTTT. The whole variable domain, remainder taken from reference TRBV28 and TRBJ1-5, is DVKVTQSSRYLVKRTGEKVFLECVQDMDHENMFWYRQDPGLGLRLIYFSYDVKMKEKGDIPEGYSVSREKKERFSLILESASTNQTSMYLCASTLGQGDQPQHFGDGTRLSIL.

The V and J genes are TRBV11-2 and TRBJ1-2; a weak D match, TRBD1 (6 bases). The CDR3 covers 13 residues. Trimming removed 0 bases at V and 8 bases at J, with 10 bases between. The germline CDR1 and CDR2 sequences are SGHAT and FQNNGV. The CDR3 region is CASSLDRQVGYTF. The DNA for the CDR3 is TGTGCCAGCAGCTTAGACCGACAGGTCGGCTACACCTTC. Full variable domain (missing parts from reference TRBV11-2 and TRBJ1-2): EAGVAQSPRYKIIEKRQSVAFWCNPISGHATLYWYQQILGQGPKLLIQFQNNGVVDDSQLPKDRFSAERLKGVDSTLKIQPAKLEDSAVYLCASSLDRQVGYTFGSGTRLTVV.

CDR3 loop: CAWSVPSYGYTF. The DNA for the CDR3 is TGTGCCTGGAGTGTACCCAGCTATGGCTACACCTTC. The rearrangement links TRBV30 to TRBJ1-2; D call uncertain. Germline V gene lookup returns CDR1 GTSNPN and CDR2 SVGIG (reference sequence). The V end was cut by 0 bases, the J end by 4 bases, with 6 bases between. This CDR3 has 12 amino acids.

The chain couples TRBV7-2 to TRBJ1-2; 8 bases match TRBD1. V lost 3 bases, J lost 4 bases, and 13 bases stayed unmatched. The CDR3 extends over 17 amino acids. Germline V gene data show CDR1 as SGHTA and CDR2 as FQGNSA. This chain's CDR3 is CASSFFAPGQVSYGYTF. The CDR3 DNA is TGTGCCAGCAGCTTTTTTGCCCCGGGACAGGTTAGCTATGGCTACACCTTC.

This sequence joins TRBV23-1 and TRBJ1-6; D is ambiguous. TRBV23-1 is an ORF, with its function uncertain. Trimming pared 6 bases from V and 0 bases from J, leaving 12 bases between. The CDR3 is 16 amino acids. The CDR3 reads CASRRESGSYNSPLHF. The CDR3 nucleotides read TGCGCCAGCAGGCGGGAATCTGGCTCCTATAATTCACCCCTCCACTTT.

The chain employs TRBV4-1 and TRBJ2-1, with 7 positions matching TRBD1. The CDR3 length is 13 residues. V lost 0 bases and J lost 11; bases outside the gene matches: 4. Germline assignment: CDR1 MGHRA and CDR2 YSYEKL. CDR3 loop: CASSQEDRAKQFF. In DNA form, the CDR3 reads TGCGCCAGCAGCCAAGAAGACAGGGCTAAGCAGTTCTTC.

V is TRBV3-1 (or the pseudogene TRBV3-2) and J is TRBJ1-2, with unresolved D. The CDR3 sequence is 15 residues long. The germline CDR1 and CDR2 sequences are LGHDT and YNNKEL (reference sequence). V dropped 3 bases and J dropped 5 bases, with 16 bases sitting between them. The CDR3 region has the DNA TGTGCCAGCAGCCAGAACACGAGGAGCCTTTATGGCTACACCTTC. Translated, it gives CASSQNTRSLYGYTF.

This rearrangement joins TRBV12-2 to TRBJ1-1; the tabulated D call, TRBD1, remains unverified against the DNA. TRBV12-2 has pseudogene status. The CDR3 has 19 amino acids. In DNA, the CDR3 is TGTGCAAGTCGCTTAGCAGCCCCAGGGGAGAGGGTTAATGGCGCTGAAGCTTTCTTT. Its translation: CASRLAAPGERVNGAEAFF.

The chain uses TRBV9 and TRBJ1-5, with D possibly matching TRBD1 (5 bases). The germline V gene encodes CDR1 SGDLS and CDR2 YYNGEE. The CDR3 contains 15 residues. Trimming stripped 4 bases from V and 0 bases from J, with 11 bases between. The CDR3 nucleotides read TGTGCCAGCAGCCCAGGGCACTATAGCAATCAGCCCCAGCATTTT. Translated, it gives CASSPGHYSNQPQHF.

CDR3 region: CASSLIQGSTEAFF. The CDR3 coding sequence is TGTGCCAGCAGCTTAATCCAGGGGAGCACTGAAGCTTTCTTT. The chain is built from TRBV7-3 and TRBJ1-1; D is possibly TRBD1 (6 bases). This CDR3 has 14 residues. V was clipped by 1 base and J by 4 bases, with 10 bases between them. Germline lookup yields CDR1 SGHTA and CDR2 FQGTGA.

This clone was seen just once. This chain links TRBV2 with TRBJ2-2; possibly TRBD1 for D (5 bases). The CDR3 is 14 residues long. V shed 4 bases and J shed 10 bases, with 16 bases lying between them. Germline CDR1 is SNHLY and CDR2 is FYNNEI. CDR3 sequence (DNA): TGTGCCAGCAGTGGCAGGGCTTTCTTTGCGGAGCTGTTTTTT. It encodes CASSGRAFFAELFF.

The rearrangement joins TRBV5-6 to TRBJ1-1, with D maybe TRBD1 (5 bases). Germline values: CDR1 SGHDT, CDR2 YYEEEE. This CDR3 spans 16 amino acids. Trimming pared 6 bases from V and 1 base from J, leaving 19 bases between. This CDR3 is CASNPLGGDSNTEAFF. CDR3 nucleotide sequence: TGTGCCAGCAACCCATTGGGAGGGGACTCGAACACTGAAGCTTTCTTT.

The chain employs TRBV19 and TRBJ1-2, with 7 bases aligning to TRBD1. The CDR3 consists of 16 residues. The germline V gene encodes CDR1 LNHDA and CDR2 SQIVND (reference sequence). The V gene end was trimmed by 3 bases and the J gene end by 0 bases; junction bases not matched to a gene: 7. CDR3: CASSMAGTASNYGYTF. CDR3 sequence (DNA): TGTGCCAGTAGTATGGCCGGGACAGCCTCTAACTATGGCTACACCTTC.

The CDR3 DNA sequence: TGTGCCAGCAGCTTGCGGGGTGGGAATGGCTACACCTTC. It yields the protein CASSLRGGNGYTF. The chain uses TRBV7-9 and TRBJ1-2, with no clear D. This CDR3 region has 13 residues. The germline V gene encodes CDR1 SEHNR and CDR2 FQNEAQ (reference sequence). V lost 3 bases to trimming and J lost 6 bases, with 11 bases between them.

This chain links TRBV7-9 with TRBJ2-2; tentative D call: TRBD1 (6 bases). Per germline, CDR1 SEHNR and CDR2 FQNEAQ (reference sequence). The V gene lost 5 bases and the J gene lost 0 bases, with 10 bases spanning the gap. This CDR3 region has 15 residues. The CDR3: CASSTGHPNTGELFF. For the CDR3, the DNA is TGTGCCAGCAGCACGGGACATCCGAACACCGGGGAGCTGTTTTTT.

V usage is TRBV3-1 (or the pseudogene TRBV3-2) and J usage is TRBJ1-2; perhaps TRBD1 as D (5 bases). Trimming took 5 bases from V and 0 from J, leaving 19 bases between them. CDR3 length: 17 amino acids. The germline gives CDR1 LGHDT, CDR2 YNNKEL (reference sequence). CDR3 protein: CASSGPTLTEPNYGYTF. The CDR3 bases are TGTGCCAGCAGCGGACCCACCTTGACAGAACCTAACTATGGCTACACCTTC.

The J gene is TRBJ2-1, the V gene TRBV7-3; 8 bases line up with TRBD1. V shed 5 bases, J shed 7 bases, and the junction held 10 bases outside the gene matches. Germline CDR1 and CDR2: SGHTA and FQGTGA. This CDR3 spans 15 amino acids. The CDR3 DNA follows: TGTGCCAGCAGCCAGCGACAGGGGTCTCGTAATGAGCAGTTCTTC. It encodes CASSQRQGSRNEQFF.

A single count supports this clone. The chain joins TRBV7-9 to TRBJ1-1; 7 nucleotides match TRBD1. CDR1 is SEHNR and CDR2 is FQNEAQ in the germline V gene (reference sequence). CDR3 length equals 14 residues. Unmatched junction bases numbered 13, after V lost 4 bases and J lost 11 bases. In DNA, the CDR3 is TGTGCCAGCAGCTCCCCCCAGGGGGACATCGGGGCTTTCTTT. It translates to CASSSPQGDIGAFF.

V gene TRBV5-5 combines with J gene TRBJ1-1; D is possibly TRBD1 (6 bases). V lost 4 bases and J lost 4, with 20 bases in between. Germline V lookup: CDR1 SGHKS, CDR2 YYEKEE (reference sequence). The length of the CDR3 is 16 residues. The chain's CDR3 is CASSPQRGASGTEAFF. The CDR3 DNA reads TGTGCCAGCAGCCCCCAACGGGGGGCCTCGGGCACTGAAGCTTTCTTT.

This clone was picked up one time. This chain uses TRBV29-1 with TRBJ2-7; D is uncertain. CDR1 is SQVTM, CDR2 ANQGSEA, per germline. V gave up 5 bases and J gave up 0 bases, with 8 bases separating them. The CDR3 is made up of 12 amino acids. The DNA of the CDR3 is TGCAGCGTTCCGGTTTCCTCCTACGAGCAGTACTTC. Protein sequence: CSVPVSSYEQYF.

This clone was detected once. The rearrangement links TRBV21-1 to TRBJ1-5; TRBD1 is the table's D call, not checked against the DNA. TRBV21-1 is a pseudogene. This CDR3 comprises 16 residues. For the CDR3, the DNA is TGTGCCAGCAGCTCCGACAGGGGGGTTGGCAATCAGCCCCAGCATTTT. It yields the protein CASSSDRGVGNQPQHF.

The V gene is TRBV7-6, the J gene TRBJ1-4; 11 nucleotides match TRBD1. The CDR3 loop spans 16 amino acids. Germline trimming cut 5 bases from V and 3 bases from J; bases unmatched to any gene: 5. Germline loops: CDR1 SGHVS, CDR2 FNYEAQ. CDR3 DNA sequence: TGTGCCAGCAGCCGGACAGGGGGCATCGCTAATGAAAAACTGTTTTTT. Translating it yields CASSRTGGIANEKLFF.